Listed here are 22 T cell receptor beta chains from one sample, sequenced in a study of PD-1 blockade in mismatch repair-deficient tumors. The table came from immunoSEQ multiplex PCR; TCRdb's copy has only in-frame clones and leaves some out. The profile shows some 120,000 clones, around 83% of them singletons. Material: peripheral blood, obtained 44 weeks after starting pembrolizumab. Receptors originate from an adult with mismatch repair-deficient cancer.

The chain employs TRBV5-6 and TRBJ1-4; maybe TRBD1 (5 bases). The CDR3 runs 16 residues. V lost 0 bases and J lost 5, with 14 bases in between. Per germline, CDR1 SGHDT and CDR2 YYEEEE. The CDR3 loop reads CASSLAGQGPNEKLFF. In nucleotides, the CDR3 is TGTGCCAGCAGCTTGGCAGGACAAGGGCCCAATGAAAAACTGTTTTTT.

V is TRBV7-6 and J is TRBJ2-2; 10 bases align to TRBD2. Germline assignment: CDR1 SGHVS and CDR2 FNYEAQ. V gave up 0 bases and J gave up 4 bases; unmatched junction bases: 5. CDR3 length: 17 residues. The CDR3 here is CASSLAGSGRTTGELFF. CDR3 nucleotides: TGTGCCAGCAGCTTAGCGGGTAGCGGGAGGACCACCGGGGAGCTGTTTTTT. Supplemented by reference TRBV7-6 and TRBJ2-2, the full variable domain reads GAGVSQSPRYKVTKRGQDVALRCDPISGHVSLYWYRQALGQGPEFLTYFNYEAQQDKSGLPNDRFSAERPEGSISTLTIQRTEQRDSAMYRCASSLAGSGRTTGELFFGEGSRLTVL.

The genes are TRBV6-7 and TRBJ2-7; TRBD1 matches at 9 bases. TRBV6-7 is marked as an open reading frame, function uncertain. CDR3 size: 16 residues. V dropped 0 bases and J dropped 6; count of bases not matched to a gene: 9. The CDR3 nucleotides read TGTGCCAGCAGTTACTCCCGACAGGGGGAACCTCGCGAGCAGTACTTC. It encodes CASSYSRQGEPREQYF.

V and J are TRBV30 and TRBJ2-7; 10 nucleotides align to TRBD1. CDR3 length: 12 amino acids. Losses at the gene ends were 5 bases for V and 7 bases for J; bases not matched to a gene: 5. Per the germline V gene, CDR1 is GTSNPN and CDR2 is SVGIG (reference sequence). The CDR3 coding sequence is TGTGCCTGGGGGACAGGGGCGGTTGAGCAGTACTTC. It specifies CAWGTGAVEQYF. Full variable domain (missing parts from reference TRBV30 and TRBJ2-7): SQTIHQWPATLVQPVGSPLSLECTVEGTSNPNLYWYRQAAGRGLQLLFYSVGIGQISSEVPQNLSASRPQDRQFILSSKKLLLSDSGFYLCAWGTGAVEQYFGPGTRLTVT.

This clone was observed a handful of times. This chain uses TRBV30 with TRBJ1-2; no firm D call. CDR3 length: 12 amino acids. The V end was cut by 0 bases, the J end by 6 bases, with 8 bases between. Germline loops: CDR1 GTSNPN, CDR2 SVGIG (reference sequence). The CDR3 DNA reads TGTGCCTGGAGTGTTCAGCGGAATGGCTACACCTTC. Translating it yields CAWSVQRNGYTF. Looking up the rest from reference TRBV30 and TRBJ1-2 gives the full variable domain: SQTIHQWPATLVQPVGSPLSLECTVEGTSNPNLYWYRQAAGRGLQLLFYSVGIGQISSEVPQNLSASRPQDRQFILSSKKLLLSDSGFYLCAWSVQRNGYTFGSGTRLTVV.

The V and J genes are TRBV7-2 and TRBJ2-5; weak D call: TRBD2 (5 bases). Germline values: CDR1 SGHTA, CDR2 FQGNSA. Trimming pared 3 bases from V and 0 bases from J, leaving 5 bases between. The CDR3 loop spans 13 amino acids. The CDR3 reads CASSLDYQETQYF. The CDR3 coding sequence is TGTGCCAGCAGCTTGGACTACCAAGAGACCCAGTACTTC.

The CDR3 reads CASSQPDRGDEQYF. DNA for the CDR3: TGTGCCAGCAGCCAACCGGACAGGGGAGACGAGCAGTACTTC. This rearrangement joins TRBV14 to TRBJ2-5; 9 positions match TRBD1. The closer fit of TRBJ2-7 to the DNA end suggests the J call may be wrong. This CDR3 has 14 residues. Germline V lookup: CDR1 SGHDN, CDR2 FVKESK.

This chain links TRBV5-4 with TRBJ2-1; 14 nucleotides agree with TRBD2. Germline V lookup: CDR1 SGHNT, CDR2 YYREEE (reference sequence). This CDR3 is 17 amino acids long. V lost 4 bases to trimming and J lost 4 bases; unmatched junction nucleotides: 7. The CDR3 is CASSPQGLAGVYNEQFF. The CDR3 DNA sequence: TGTGCCAGCAGCCCACAGGGACTAGCGGGAGTATACAATGAGCAGTTCTTC.

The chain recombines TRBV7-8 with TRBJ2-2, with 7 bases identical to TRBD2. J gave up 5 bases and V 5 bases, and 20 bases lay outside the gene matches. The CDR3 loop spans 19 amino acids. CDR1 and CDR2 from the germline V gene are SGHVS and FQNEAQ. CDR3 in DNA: TGTGCCAGCAGCCCAAGGGCGGGCGGGAGCTACATAGGAACCGGGGAGCTGTTTTTT. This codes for CASSPRAGGSYIGTGELFF.

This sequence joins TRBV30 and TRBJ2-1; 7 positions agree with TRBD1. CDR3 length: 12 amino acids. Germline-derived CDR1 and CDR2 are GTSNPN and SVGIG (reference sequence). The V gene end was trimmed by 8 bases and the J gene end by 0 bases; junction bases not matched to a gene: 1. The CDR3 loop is CAGTVSYNEQFF. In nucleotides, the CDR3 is TGTGCCGGGACAGTCTCCTACAATGAGCAGTTCTTC.

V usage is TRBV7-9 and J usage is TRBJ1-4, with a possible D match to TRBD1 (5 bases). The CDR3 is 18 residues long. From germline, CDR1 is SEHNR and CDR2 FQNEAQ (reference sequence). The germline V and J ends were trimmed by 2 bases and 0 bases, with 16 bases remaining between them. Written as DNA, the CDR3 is TGTGCCAGCAGCTTACTGGGGGGAGAGCTTGCAACTAATGAAAAACTGTTTTTT. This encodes CASSLLGGELATNEKLFF.

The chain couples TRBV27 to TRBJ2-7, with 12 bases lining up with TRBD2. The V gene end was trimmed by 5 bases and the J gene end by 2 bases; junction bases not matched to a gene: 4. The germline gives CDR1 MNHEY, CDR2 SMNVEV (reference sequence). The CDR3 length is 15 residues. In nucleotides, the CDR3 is TGTGCCAGCAGTCCACTAGCGGGAGGCCCCTACGAGCAGTACTTC. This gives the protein CASSPLAGGPYEQYF.

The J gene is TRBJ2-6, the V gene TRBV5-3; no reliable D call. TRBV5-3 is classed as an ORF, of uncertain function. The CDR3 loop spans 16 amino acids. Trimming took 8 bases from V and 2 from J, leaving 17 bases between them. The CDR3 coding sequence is TGTGCCAGCTACCAAAGGCCATCGACTGGGGCCAACGTCCTGACTTTC. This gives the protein CASYQRPSTGANVLTF.

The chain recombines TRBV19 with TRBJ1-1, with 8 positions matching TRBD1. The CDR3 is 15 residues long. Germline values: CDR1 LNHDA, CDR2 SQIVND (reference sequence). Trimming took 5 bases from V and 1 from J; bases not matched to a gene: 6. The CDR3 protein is CASSRMGQANTEAFF. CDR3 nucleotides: TGTGCCAGTAGTCGGATGGGACAGGCGAACACTGAAGCTTTCTTT. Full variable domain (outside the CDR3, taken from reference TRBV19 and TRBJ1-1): DGGITQSPKYLFRKEGQNVTLSCEQNLNHDAMYWYRQDPGQGLRLIYYSQIVNDFQKGDIAEGYSVSREKKESFPLTVTSAQKNPTAFYLCASSRMGQANTEAFFGQGTRLTVV.

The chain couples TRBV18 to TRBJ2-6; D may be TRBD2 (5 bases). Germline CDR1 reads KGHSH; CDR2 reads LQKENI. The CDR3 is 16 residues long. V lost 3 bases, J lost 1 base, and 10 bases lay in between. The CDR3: CASSPVRESGANVLTF. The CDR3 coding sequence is TGTGCCAGCTCACCGGTTCGGGAATCTGGGGCCAACGTCCTGACTTTC. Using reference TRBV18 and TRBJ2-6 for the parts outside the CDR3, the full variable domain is NAGVMQNPRHLVRRRGQEARLRCSPMKGHSHVYWYRQLPEEGLKFMVYLQKENIIDESGMPKERFSAEFPKEGPSILRIQQVVRGDSAAYFCASSPVRESGANVLTFGAGSRLTVL.

CDR3 sequence: CASSVGTTTDTQYF. In DNA, the CDR3 is TGTGCCAGCAGCGTCGGGACTACTACAGATACGCAGTATTTT. The gene calls are TRBV7-3 and TRBJ2-3; 7 bases align to TRBD2. CDR3 size: 14 residues. CDR1 is SGHTA, CDR2 FQGTGA, per germline. V was clipped by 5 bases and J by 3 bases; unmatched bases: 5.

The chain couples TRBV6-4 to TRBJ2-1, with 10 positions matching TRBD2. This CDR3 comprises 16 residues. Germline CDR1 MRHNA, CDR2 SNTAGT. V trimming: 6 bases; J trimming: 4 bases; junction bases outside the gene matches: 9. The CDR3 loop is CASSPRTSGIYNEQFF. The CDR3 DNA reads TGTGCCAGCAGCCCCAGAACTAGCGGGATATACAATGAGCAGTTCTTC.

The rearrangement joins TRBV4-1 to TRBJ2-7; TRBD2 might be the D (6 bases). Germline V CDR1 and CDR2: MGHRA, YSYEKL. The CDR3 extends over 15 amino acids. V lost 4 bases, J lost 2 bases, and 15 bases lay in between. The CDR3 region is CASSRTPGTAYEQYF. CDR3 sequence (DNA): TGCGCCAGCAGCCGTACCCCCGGGACTGCCTACGAGCAGTACTTC.

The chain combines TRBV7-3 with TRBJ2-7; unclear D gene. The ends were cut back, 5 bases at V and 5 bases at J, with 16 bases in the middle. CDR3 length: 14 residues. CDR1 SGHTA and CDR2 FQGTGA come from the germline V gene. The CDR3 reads CASSPMEQSHEQYF. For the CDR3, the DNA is TGTGCCAGCAGCCCCATGGAACAGTCCCACGAGCAGTACTTC.

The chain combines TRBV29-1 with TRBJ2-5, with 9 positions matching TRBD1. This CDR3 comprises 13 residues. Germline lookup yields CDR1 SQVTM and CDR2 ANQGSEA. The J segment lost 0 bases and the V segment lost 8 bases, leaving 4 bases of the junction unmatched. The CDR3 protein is CSTGQGYQETQYF. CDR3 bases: TGCAGCACCGGACAGGGGTACCAAGAGACCCAGTACTTC. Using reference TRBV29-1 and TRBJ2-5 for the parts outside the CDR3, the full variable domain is SAVISQKPSRDICQRGTSLTIQCQVDSQVTMMFWYRQQPGQSLTLIATANQGSEATYESGFVIDKFPISRPNLTFSTLTVSNMSPEDSSIYLCSTGQGYQETQYFGPGTRLLVL.

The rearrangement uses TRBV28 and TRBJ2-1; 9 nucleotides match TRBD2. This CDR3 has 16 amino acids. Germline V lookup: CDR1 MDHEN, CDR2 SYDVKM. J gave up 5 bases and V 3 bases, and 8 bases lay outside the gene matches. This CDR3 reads CASSFLASGTDNEQFF. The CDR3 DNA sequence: TGTGCCAGCAGTTTTCTCGCTAGCGGGACGGACAATGAGCAGTTCTTC. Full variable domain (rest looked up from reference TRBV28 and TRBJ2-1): DVKVTQSSRYLVKRTGEKVFLECVQDMDHENMFWYRQDPGLGLRLIYFSYDVKMKEKGDIPEGYSVSREKKERFSLILESASTNQTSMYLCASSFLASGTDNEQFFGPGTRLTVL.

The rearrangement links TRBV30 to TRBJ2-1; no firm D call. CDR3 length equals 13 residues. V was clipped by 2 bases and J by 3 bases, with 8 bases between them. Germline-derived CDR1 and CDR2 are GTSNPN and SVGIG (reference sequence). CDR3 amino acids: CAWSNTIYNEQFF. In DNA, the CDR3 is TGTGCCTGGAGTAATACGATCTACAATGAGCAGTTCTTC.